These 16 T cell receptor beta chains were all obtained from the same sample, sequenced in a study of OX40 agonist ivuxolimab in advanced cancers. Method: immunoSEQ multiplex PCR; TCRdb's copy keeps in-frame clones and lacks some. The sample includes about 37,000 clones, 80% to 90% seen only once; the top ten take 25% to 35%. Here the sequenced sample was CD4+ or CD8+ T cells sorted from blood, taken in a trial of the OX40 agonist ivuxolimab. The source is an adult with an advanced solid tumor such as melanoma, head and neck, liver or kidney cancer.

The gene calls are TRBV6-5 and TRBJ2-3; 10 nucleotides agree with TRBD2. CDR3 length: 14 amino acids. V lost 9 bases to trimming and J lost 0 bases; unmatched junction nucleotides: 3. From germline, CDR1 is MNHEY and CDR2 SVGAGI. The CDR3 is CASKRGGSTDTQYF. CDR3 nucleotide sequence: TGTGCCAGTAAGCGGGGGGGAAGCACAGATACGCAGTATTTT.

The V and J genes are TRBV5-1 and TRBJ2-5, with 15 bases lining up with TRBD2. There are 18 residues in the CDR3. From germline, CDR1 is SGHRS and CDR2 YFSETQ. The V segment lost 0 bases and the J segment 5 bases; nucleotides outside the gene matches: 8. This CDR3 is CASSLGGGLAGGRETQYF. Here the CDR3 DNA reads TGCGCCAGCAGCTTGGGCGGGGGACTAGCGGGAGGCCGCGAGACCCAGTACTTC.

The V gene is TRBV5-4, the J gene TRBJ1-6; possible D gene TRBD1, 6 bases. The V end was cut by 4 bases, the J end by 3 bases, with 11 bases between. CDR3 length: 15 residues. From germline, CDR1 is SGHNT and CDR2 YYREEE (reference sequence). The CDR3 region is CASSTQGIYNSPLHF. For the CDR3, the DNA is TGTGCCAGCAGCACCCAGGGGATCTATAATTCACCCCTCCACTTT. The variable domain in full, with the rest retrieved from reference TRBV5-4 and TRBJ1-6, is ETGVTQSPTHLIKTRGQQVTLRCSSQSGHNTVSWYQQALGQGPQFIFQYYREEENGRGNFPPRFSGLQFPNYSSELNVNALELDDSALYLCASSTQGIYNSPLHFGNGTRLTVT.

V gene TRBV20-1 combines with J gene TRBJ2-7; D is undetermined. Germline-derived CDR1 and CDR2 are DFQATT and SNEGSKA (reference sequence). V was clipped by 3 bases and J by 6 bases, with 6 bases between them. This CDR3 spans 10 amino acids. CDR3 loop: CSARDGEQYF. The DNA of the CDR3 is TGCAGTGCTAGGGACGGCGAGCAGTACTTC.

This rearrangement joins TRBV10-3 to TRBJ1-3; D gene uncertain. This CDR3 contains 13 residues. V lost 7 bases and J 2 bases, leaving 9 bases between the germline ends. Germline V gene sequence: CDR1 ENHRY, CDR2 SYGVKD. The CDR3 protein is CAITAQTGNTIYF. DNA of the CDR3: TGTGCCATCACCGCTCAGACTGGAAACACCATATATTTT.

The CDR3 protein is CASSIDTGGDIQYF. The CDR3 nucleotides read TGTGCCAGTAGTATAGACACAGGGGGGGACATTCAGTACTTC. This chain links TRBV19 with TRBJ2-4; possible D gene TRBD1, 8 bases. The CDR3 has 14 residues. V lost 0 bases, J lost 8 bases, and 11 bases lay in between. Germline V gene lookup returns CDR1 LNHDA and CDR2 SQIVND (reference sequence).

This sequence joins TRBV11-2 and TRBJ2-3; D remains unclear. The germline V gene encodes CDR1 SGHAT and CDR2 FQNNGV. V lost 3 bases to trimming and J lost 4 bases, with 20 bases between them. This CDR3 is built from 17 residues. CDR3 amino acids: CASSFRPRFSSADTQYF. CDR3 DNA: TGTGCCAGCAGCTTTAGACCGAGGTTTTCGTCCGCAGATACGCAGTATTTT.

The chain has TRBV6-6 and TRBJ2-5; D tentatively reads TRBD1 or TRBD2 (6 bases each). The germline CDR1 and CDR2 sequences are MNHNY and SVGAGI (reference sequence). V lost 7 bases and J 5 bases, leaving 17 bases between the germline ends. This CDR3 contains 14 residues. CDR3 region: CASIEGGREETQYF. The CDR3 nucleotides read TGTGCCAGCATCGAAGGGGGGAGAGAGGAGACCCAGTACTTC.

The genes are TRBV6-5 and TRBJ2-7; 8 positions agree with TRBD2. The CDR3 totals 14 residues. V lost 6 bases and J lost 2; bases outside the gene matches: 6. From germline, CDR1 is MNHEY and CDR2 SVGAGI. DNA of the CDR3: TGTGCCAGCAGACGGACTAGCAGACCCTACGAGCAGTACTTC. Amino acid sequence: CASRRTSRPYEQYF.

This sequence joins TRBV18 and TRBJ2-7; D is uncertain. The CDR3 covers 13 residues. The V gene's germline CDR1 is KGHSH and CDR2 LQKENI. The germline V and J ends were trimmed by 3 bases and 4 bases, with 10 bases remaining between them. The CDR3 protein is CASSPRNTYEQYF. The CDR3 coding sequence is TGTGCCAGCTCACCGAGAAACACATACGAGCAGTACTTC.

The rearrangement links TRBV2 to TRBJ2-5; D possibly matches TRBD1 or TRBD2 (5 bases each). With 8 bases removed from V and 4 bases from J, the gap between germline ends came to 23 bases. CDR3 length equals 16 residues. Germline CDR1 reads SNHLY; CDR2 reads FYNNEI. The CDR3 nucleotides read TGTGCCAGCCGGAAAAGGCTTCTGGGGGATACAGAGACCCAGTACTTC. As protein: CASRKRLLGDTETQYF.

The rearrangement joins TRBV2 to TRBJ2-1; 12 nucleotides agree with TRBD2. CDR3 length: 15 residues. V lost 7 bases and J lost 5; bases outside the gene matches: 6. The germline V gene encodes CDR1 SNHLY and CDR2 FYNNEI. DNA of the CDR3: TGTGCCAGCAAAGAGACTAGCGGGGGCCACAATGAGCAGTTCTTC. The encoded protein is CASKETSGGHNEQFF.

The count of this clone is one. V and J are TRBV5-1 and TRBJ2-3; D call uncertain. V lost 4 bases, J lost 2 bases, and 8 bases lay in between. Germline V gives CDR1 SGHRS, CDR2 YFSETQ. This CDR3 is 13 amino acids long. The CDR3 reads CASSIQITDTQYF. The CDR3 DNA reads TGCGCCAGCAGCATACAGATCACAGATACGCAGTATTTT. Drawing the rest from reference TRBV5-1 and TRBJ2-3, the complete variable domain is KAGVTQTPRYLIKTRGQQVTLSCSPISGHRSVSWYQQTPGQGLQFLFEYFSETQRNKGNFPGRFSGRQFSNSRSEMNVSTLELGDSALYLCASSIQITDTQYFGPGTRLTVL.

The rearrangement links TRBV28 to TRBJ1-2; 7 bases are a match to TRBD1. The length of the CDR3 is 13 residues. Germline V gene data show CDR1 as MDHEN and CDR2 as SYDVKM. The V gene end was trimmed by 5 bases and the J gene end by 5 bases; junction bases not matched to a gene: 5. The CDR3 loop is CASSLQGGYGYTF. In nucleotides, the CDR3 is TGTGCCAGCAGTCTTCAGGGGGGGTATGGCTACACCTTC.

The chain is built from TRBV30 and TRBJ2-1; D could derive from TRBD1 or TRBD2 (6 bases each). Germline CDR1 GTSNPN, CDR2 SVGIG (reference sequence). The V end lost 1 base, the J end lost 4 bases, and 11 bases lay between the germline ends. This CDR3 spans 14 amino acids. DNA of the CDR3: TGTGCCTGGAGTGAAGGAGGGGGTTACAATGAGCAGTTCTTC. Its protein is CAWSEGGGYNEQFF.

This chain uses TRBV6-5 with TRBJ1-1; no definite D call. Germline V lookup: CDR1 MNHEY, CDR2 SVGAGI. V gave up 8 bases and J gave up 0 bases, with 10 bases separating them. The CDR3 extends over 13 amino acids. The CDR3 sequence is CASRRNLNTEAFF. DNA of the CDR3: TGTGCCAGCCGGCGAAACCTGAACACTGAAGCTTTCTTT.